This T cell receptor (beta chain) was obtained from a study of T cells in Graves' hyperthyroidism and ophthalmopathy (dated by TCRdb to between 2018 and 2021). In terms of the full investigation: To identify TCR V-J signatures that set the groups apart, the researchers used a discovery cohort of 90 to 100 patients, made up of under 50 with Graves' ophthalmopathy and about 59 with stable Graves' hyperthyroidism. Whether ophthalmopathy could be predicted prospectively was tested in an independent validation cohort made up of roughly 19 hyperthyroidism patients plus 17 patients who later progressed to ophthalmopathy. The roughly 90 discovery patients were divided at random into training and test sets in a 7:3 ratio. In more than five Graves' hyperthyroidism patients, the study also compared T-cell repertoires from thyroid tissue with T-cell repertoires from blood. After sampling, hyperthyroidism patients received methimazole starting at 30 mg daily, and ophthalmopathy patients received high-dose intravenous methylprednisolone. The paper reports TCR Vbeta CDR3 sequencing of 135 peripheral blood samples: fewer than 50 ophthalmopathy, about 75 hyperthyroidism and 17 progressor patients. The paper as a whole reports these results and caveats: In validation, progression to ophthalmopathy was predicted by the model with around 70% sensitivity and 72.22% specificity, a median of about 6 months before onset. Most expanded thyroid clonotypes (frequency above 0.001) were also detected in blood, a finding suggesting that blood repertoires may reflect thyroid immune responses. No statistical method was used to fix the sample size in advance, and group allocation was not hidden from the investigators. A model built on a 13 V-J signature distinguished ophthalmopathy from stable hyperthyroidism, reaching around 87% sensitivity and 81.08% specificity in cross-validation and 80%/75% in testing.

From a lookup of the germline V gene, CDR1 and CDR2 are SQVTM and ANQGSEA. The CDR3 contains 14 residues, cysteine and phenylalanine counted. Solely the CDR3 DNA is kept, with 42 bases framed from the first base. Here V drops 4 bases and J drops 5 bases, and the junction holds 8 bases not matched to any gene. TCR beta CDR3 regions were amplified from RNA transcripts. The TCR CDR3 was subjected to a first round of RT-PCR using the HTBI primer set and the Qiagen OneStep RT-PCR kit. The libraries were constructed in a second round of multiplex PCR and then size-selected and purified. Paired-end sequencing of the libraries was performed with 100 bp reads on an Illumina HiSeq2000. In the paper's pipeline: SOAPnuke was used to process the raw data, removing reads that contained adapters or uncalled bases, had a mean Phred below 15, or lacked an exact match to the constant primer or identifier. High-quality paired reads were merged with COPE v1.2.5, and unique nucleotide sequences were defined as clonotypes. MiTCR v1.1 was used to align clonotypes to the IMGT TRBV, TRBD and TRBJ reference segments. The analysis was restricted to V-J combinations with a frequency above 0.0001, which together covered 99% to 99.2% of the repertoires. A TCS score was defined as the ratio between F50 (clonal expansion) and ExV (chaos), using BLOSUM62-based TCRdist between CDR3 peptides within each V-J. Welch's t-statistics and random forest reduced 514 V-J features to roughly 13, which were used in a naive Bayes classifier (R e1071). Thyroid-blood repertoire similarity was quantified with the Morisita-Horn index. TCRdb reprocessed the public reads (quality trimming at Q25 with fastp, clone calling with MiXCR) and kept in-frame beta chains. A single entry per CDR3 protein holds the most common genes and DNA from its merged rows. These V and J calls are TCRdb output, not the study's own analysis. The sample table shows a few hundred thousand distinct CDR3 sequences, and 46% are seen once. Jointly, the top ten make up 44% of the sample.

Patients with uncontrolled infections, other autoimmune diseases, pregnancy or lactation were excluded. Diagnoses relied on clinical symptoms, serum thyroxine and TRAb, thyroid ultrasound and orbital computed tomography. Total RNA was extracted using Trizol reagent, and RNA quality was assessed on an Agilent 2100 Bioanalyzer. Notes on this clonotype: The specificity of this receptor is unknown. Base qualities are not at hand, and no much larger clone is one base apart.

The clonotype originates from an adult woman with Graves' disease, either hyperthyroidism or ophthalmopathy (not recorded which). The sequenced sample consisted of peripheral blood or thyroid tissue (not recorded which). The chain joins TRBV29-1 to TRBJ2-5, with 9 bases aligning to TRBD2. The CDR3 amino acid sequence is: CSVGVSGRIETQYF. DNA sequence: TGCAGCGTTGGGGTTAGCGGGAGAATTGAGACCCAGTACTTC.